This is a list of T cell receptor beta chains from one sample in a study of CD8 T cells in ankylosing spondylitis. TCRdb redid the calling of the 5' RACE reads with MiXCR, one entry per CDR3 protein. The sample records roughly 260,000 distinct CDR3 sequences, 15% to 25% being singletons. The sequencing sample was made of blood, either unsorted or a sorted T cell fraction (not recorded which). The receptors shown here come from a male donor with ankylosing spondylitis or in good health (not recorded which). CDR3s include the opening cysteine and the closing phenylalanine or tryptophan. The order of the fields is D gene, V gene, J gene, clone size, CDR3 DNA, CDR3 protein. The D gene is left open where the match is weak. Clone size is shown for a subset of rows, as once, few, many or a class of expanded clone.

d_call: TRBD2; v_call: TRBV10-3; j_call: TRBJ2-2; clone_size: many; cdr3_nt: TGTGCCATCCGATCCGGGACTAGCGGGAACACCGGGGAGCTGTTTTTT; cdr3_aa: CAIRSGTSGNTGELFF
d_call: NA; v_call: TRBV12-3/TRBV12-4; j_call: TRBJ2-2; clone_size: NA; cdr3_nt: TGTGCCAGCAGTTTAGGAGATCCGGGGGCCAGGGAGCTGTTTTTT; cdr3_aa: CASSLGDPGARELFF
d_call: NA; v_call: TRBV11-3; j_call: TRBJ2-2; clone_size: NA; cdr3_nt: TGTGCCAGCAGCCCAAATGGCGGGGAGCTGTTTTTT; cdr3_aa: CASSPNGGELFF
d_call: NA; v_call: TRBV30; j_call: TRBJ2-6; clone_size: NA; cdr3_nt: TGTGCCTGGAGTGCCGGGGCTGGGGCCAACGTCCTGACTTTC; cdr3_aa: CAWSAGAGANVLTF
d_call: TRBD2; v_call: TRBV20-1; j_call: TRBJ2-5; clone_size: many; cdr3_nt: TGCAGTGCTAGCGATGGACTAGCGGGAGCGCCCTCACAAGAGACCCAGTACTTC; cdr3_aa: CSASDGLAGAPSQETQYF
d_call: NA; v_call: TRBV24-1; j_call: TRBJ2-5; clone_size: few; cdr3_nt: TGTGCCACCTGTGGCTTAAATTGCCAAGAGACCCAGTACTTC; cdr3_aa: CATCGLNCQETQYF
d_call: NA; v_call: TRBV12-3/TRBV12-4; j_call: TRBJ1-1; clone_size: few; cdr3_nt: TGTGCCAGCAGTTTATCAGGGTCGAGCACTGAAGCTTTCTTT; cdr3_aa: CASSLSGSSTEAFF
d_call: NA; v_call: TRBV3-1; j_call: TRBJ2-2; clone_size: NA; cdr3_nt: TGTGCCAGCAGCCAAGAGTTCGAGGGCATCACGAACACCGGGGAGCTGTTTTTT; cdr3_aa: CASSQEFEGITNTGELFF
d_call: NA; v_call: TRBV7-3; j_call: TRBJ2-3; clone_size: NA; cdr3_nt: TGTGCCAGCAGCCCCTGGGGCGGGGCCACAGATACGCAGTATTTT; cdr3_aa: CASSPWGGATDTQYF
d_call: NA; v_call: TRBV3-1; j_call: TRBJ1-1; clone_size: few; cdr3_nt: TGTGCCAGCAGCCAAGCATCACAGAAAATTGAAGCTTTCTTT; cdr3_aa: CASSQASQKIEAFF
d_call: NA; v_call: TRBV5-1; j_call: TRBJ1-3; clone_size: NA; cdr3_nt: TGCGCCAGCAGCCCAGAGGGTTTCGCCTCTGGAAACACCATATATTTT; cdr3_aa: CASSPEGFASGNTIYF
d_call: NA; v_call: TRBV15; j_call: TRBJ2-2; clone_size: few; cdr3_nt: TGTGCCACCAGCCCCCGCGACACCAACACCGGGGAGCTGTTTTTT; cdr3_aa: CATSPRDTNTGELFF
d_call: NA; v_call: TRBV5-1; j_call: TRBJ1-4; clone_size: NA; cdr3_nt: TGCGCCAGCAGCTTGGATTTAGGAGCAGGCGTTAATGAAAAACTGTTTTTT; cdr3_aa: CASSLDLGAGVNEKLFF
d_call: NA; v_call: TRBV6-5; j_call: TRBJ1-5; clone_size: few; cdr3_nt: TGTGCCAGCAGTTACTCGCGGATAAATCAGCCCCAGCATTTT; cdr3_aa: CASSYSRINQPQHF
d_call: NA; v_call: TRBV10-3; j_call: TRBJ1-4; clone_size: NA; cdr3_nt: TGTGCCATATCATCAGGGACAACTAATGAAAAACTGTTTTTT; cdr3_aa: CAISSGTTNEKLFF
d_call: NA; v_call: TRBV18; j_call: TRBJ2-2; clone_size: NA; cdr3_nt: TGTGCCAGCTCACCAACTAGCCCCGGGGAGCTGTTTTTT; cdr3_aa: CASSPTSPGELFF
d_call: NA; v_call: TRBV11-1; j_call: TRBJ1-5; clone_size: many; cdr3_nt: TGTGCCAGCAGCTTAGCCACCGGTCAGCCCCAGCATTTT; cdr3_aa: CASSLATGQPQHF
d_call: NA; v_call: TRBV7-2; j_call: TRBJ2-2; clone_size: many; cdr3_nt: TGTGCCAGCAGCCCCGGTCGGGAGCTGTTTTTT; cdr3_aa: CASSPGRELFF
d_call: NA; v_call: TRBV5-1; j_call: TRBJ2-1; clone_size: NA; cdr3_nt: TGCGCCAGCAGCGGAGGACAGCCCGCCAATGAGCAGTTCTTC; cdr3_aa: CASSGGQPANEQFF
d_call: NA; v_call: TRBV10-3; j_call: TRBJ2-1; clone_size: few; cdr3_nt: TGTGCCACCGGGGGCGTCCATGAGCAGTTCTTC; cdr3_aa: CATGGVHEQFF